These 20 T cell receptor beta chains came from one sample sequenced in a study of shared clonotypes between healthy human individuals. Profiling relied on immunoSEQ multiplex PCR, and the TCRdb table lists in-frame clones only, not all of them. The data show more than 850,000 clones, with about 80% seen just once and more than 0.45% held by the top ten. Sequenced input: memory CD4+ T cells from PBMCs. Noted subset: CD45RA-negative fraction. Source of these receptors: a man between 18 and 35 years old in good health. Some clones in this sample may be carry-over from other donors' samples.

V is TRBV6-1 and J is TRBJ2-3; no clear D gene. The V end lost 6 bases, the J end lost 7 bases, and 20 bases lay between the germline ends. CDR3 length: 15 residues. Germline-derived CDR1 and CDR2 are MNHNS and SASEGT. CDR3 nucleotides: TGTGCCAGCAGGAATCCCGCGCGCAATAGACATACGCAGTATTTT. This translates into CASRNPARNRHTQYF.

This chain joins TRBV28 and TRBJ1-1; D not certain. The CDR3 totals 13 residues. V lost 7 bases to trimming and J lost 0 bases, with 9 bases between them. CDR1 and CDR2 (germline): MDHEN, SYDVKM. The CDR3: CASMAFMNTEAFF. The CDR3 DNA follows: TGTGCCAGCATGGCCTTCATGAACACTGAAGCTTTCTTT.

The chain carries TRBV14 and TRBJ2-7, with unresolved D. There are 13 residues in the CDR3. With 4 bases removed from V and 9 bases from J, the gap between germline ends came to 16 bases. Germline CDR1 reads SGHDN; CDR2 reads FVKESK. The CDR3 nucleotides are TGTGCCAGCAGCCTACATGGCTCGGGTGGGCAGTACTTC. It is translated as CASSLHGSGGQYF. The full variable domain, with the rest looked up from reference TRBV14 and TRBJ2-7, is EAGVTQFPSHSVIEKGQTVTLRCDPISGHDNLYWYRRVMGKEIKFLLHFVKESKQDESGMPNNRFLAERTGGTYSTLKVQPAELEDSGVYFCASSLHGSGGQYFGPGTRLTVT.

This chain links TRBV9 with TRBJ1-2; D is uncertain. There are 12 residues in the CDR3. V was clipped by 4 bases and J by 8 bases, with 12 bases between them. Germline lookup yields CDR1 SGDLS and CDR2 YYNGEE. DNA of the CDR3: TGTGCCAGCAGCCAAGACTCTGGGGGCTACACCTTC. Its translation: CASSQDSGGYTF.

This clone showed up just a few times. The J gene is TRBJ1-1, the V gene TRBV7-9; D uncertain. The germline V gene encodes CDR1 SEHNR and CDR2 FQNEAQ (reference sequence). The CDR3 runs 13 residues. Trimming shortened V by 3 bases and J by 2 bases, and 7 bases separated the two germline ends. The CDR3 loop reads CASSFSDNTEAFF. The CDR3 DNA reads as TGTGCCAGCAGCTTCTCAGATAACACTGAAGCTTTCTTT.

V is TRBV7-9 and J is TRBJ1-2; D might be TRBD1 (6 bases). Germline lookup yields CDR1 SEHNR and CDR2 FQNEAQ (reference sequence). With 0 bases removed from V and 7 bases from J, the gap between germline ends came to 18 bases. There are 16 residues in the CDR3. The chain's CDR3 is CASSLAGAGEKGGYTF. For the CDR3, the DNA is TGTGCCAGCAGCTTAGCGGGGGCAGGGGAGAAGGGTGGCTACACCTTC.

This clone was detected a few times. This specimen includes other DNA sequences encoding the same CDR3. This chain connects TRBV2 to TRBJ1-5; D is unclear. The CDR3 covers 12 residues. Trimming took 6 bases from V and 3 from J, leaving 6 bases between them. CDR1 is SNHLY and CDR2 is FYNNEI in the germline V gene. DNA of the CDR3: TGTGCCAGCAGCAGGCCCAATCAGCCCCAGCATTTT. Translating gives CASSRPNQPQHF.

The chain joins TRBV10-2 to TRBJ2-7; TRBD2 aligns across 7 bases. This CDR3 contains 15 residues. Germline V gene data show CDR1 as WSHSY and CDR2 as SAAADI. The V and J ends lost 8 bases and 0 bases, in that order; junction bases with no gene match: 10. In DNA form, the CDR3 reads TGCGCCAGCGTGCGCGGCGCTAGCGGCTCCTACGAGCAGTACTTC. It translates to CASVRGASGSYEQYF.

This CDR3 reads CASNLGLTYEQYF. DNA of the CDR3: TGTGCCAGCAATTTAGGCTTAACCTACGAGCAGTACTTC. The chain joins TRBV7-2 to TRBJ2-7; unclear D gene. V lost 7 bases and J lost 2, with 12 bases in between. CDR1 SGHTA and CDR2 FQGNSA come from the germline V gene. This CDR3 is 13 amino acids long.

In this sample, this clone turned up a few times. CDR3 region: CASSLKGGRSEQYF. The DNA for the CDR3 is TGTGCCAGCAGTTTAAAGGGCGGGAGGAGCGAGCAGTACTTC. V usage is TRBV27 and J usage is TRBJ2-7; 8 nucleotides line up with TRBD2. Germline-derived CDR1 and CDR2 are MNHEY and SMNVEV (reference sequence). This CDR3 has 14 residues. V was pared by 2 bases and J by 6 bases, with 6 bases of the junction left unmatched.

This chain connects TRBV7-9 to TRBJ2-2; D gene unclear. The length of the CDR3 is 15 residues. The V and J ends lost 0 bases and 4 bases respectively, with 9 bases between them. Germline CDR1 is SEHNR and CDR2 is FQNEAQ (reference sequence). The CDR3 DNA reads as TGTGCCAGCAGCTTAGCGATGGGGTCCACCGGGGAGCTGTTTTTT. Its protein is CASSLAMGSTGELFF. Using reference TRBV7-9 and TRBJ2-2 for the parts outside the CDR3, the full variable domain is DTGVSQNPRHKITKRGQNVTFRCDPISEHNRLYWYRQTLGQGPEFLTYFQNEAQLEKSRLLSDRFSAERPKGSFSTLEIQRTEQGDSAMYLCASSLAMGSTGELFFGEGSRLTVL.

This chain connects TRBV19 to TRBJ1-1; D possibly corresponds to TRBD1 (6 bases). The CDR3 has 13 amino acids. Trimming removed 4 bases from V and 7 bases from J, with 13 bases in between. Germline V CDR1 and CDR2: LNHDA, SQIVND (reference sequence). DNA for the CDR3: TGTGCCAGTAGTAGGCCCGGACAGCTTGAAGCTTTCTTT. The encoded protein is CASSRPGQLEAFF.

The CDR3 reads CATSRGGLAGTITDTQYF. The CDR3 bases are TGCGCCACCTCCCGGGGGGGACTAGCGGGTACCATCACAGATACGCAGTATTTT. This chain connects TRBV5-1 to TRBJ2-3, with 12 bases aligning to TRBD2. Germline V gene sequence: CDR1 SGHRS, CDR2 YFSETQ. V shed 9 bases and J 2 bases; nucleotides not matched to a gene: 16. This CDR3 comprises 18 residues.

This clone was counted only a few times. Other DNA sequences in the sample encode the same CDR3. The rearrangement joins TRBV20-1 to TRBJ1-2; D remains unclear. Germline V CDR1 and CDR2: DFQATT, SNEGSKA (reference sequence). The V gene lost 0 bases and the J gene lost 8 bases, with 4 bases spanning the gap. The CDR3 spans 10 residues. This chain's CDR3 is CSARDRGYTF. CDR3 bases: TGCAGTGCTAGAGATCGGGGCTACACCTTC.

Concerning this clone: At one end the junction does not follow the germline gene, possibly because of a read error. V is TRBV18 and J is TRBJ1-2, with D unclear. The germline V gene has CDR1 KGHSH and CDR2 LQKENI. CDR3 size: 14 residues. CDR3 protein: CASSPQDFNYGYAF. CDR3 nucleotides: TGTGCCAGCTCACCACAAGATTTTAACTATGGCTACGCCTTC.

The CDR3: CASTQGGGSSYEQYF. CDR3 bases: TGTGCCAGCACCCAGGGAGGCGGGAGTTCCTACGAGCAGTACTTC. The rearrangement links TRBV6-6 to TRBJ2-7; 7 bases match TRBD2. The CDR3 sequence is 15 residues long. V gave up 7 bases and J gave up 1 base; unmatched junction bases: 10. CDR1 is MNHNY and CDR2 is SVGAGI in the germline V gene (reference sequence).

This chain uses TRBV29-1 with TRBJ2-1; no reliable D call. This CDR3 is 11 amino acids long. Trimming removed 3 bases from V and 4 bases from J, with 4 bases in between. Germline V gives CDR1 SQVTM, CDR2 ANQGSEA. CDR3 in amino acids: CSVDTYNEQFF. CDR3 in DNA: TGCAGCGTTGACACGTACAATGAGCAGTTCTTC.

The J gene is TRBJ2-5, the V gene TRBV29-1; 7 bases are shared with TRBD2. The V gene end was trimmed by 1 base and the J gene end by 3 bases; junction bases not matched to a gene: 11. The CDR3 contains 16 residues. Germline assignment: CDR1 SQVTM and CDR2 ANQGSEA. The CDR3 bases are TGCAGCGTTGAAGCAATGGGGCTAGCGGTTAAAGAGACCCAGTACTTC. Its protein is CSVEAMGLAVKETQYF.

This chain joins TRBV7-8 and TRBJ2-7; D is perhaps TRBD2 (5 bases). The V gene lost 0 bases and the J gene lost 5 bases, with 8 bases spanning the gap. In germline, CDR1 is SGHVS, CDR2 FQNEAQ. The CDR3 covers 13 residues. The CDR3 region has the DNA TGTGCCAGCAGCTTAGCGGGGAGCAACGAGCAGTACTTC. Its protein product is CASSLAGSNEQYF.

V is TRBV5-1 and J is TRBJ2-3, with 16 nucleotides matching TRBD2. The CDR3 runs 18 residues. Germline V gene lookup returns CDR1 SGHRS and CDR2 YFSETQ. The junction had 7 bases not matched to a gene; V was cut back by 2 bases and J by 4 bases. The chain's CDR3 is CASSLPGTSGRAPDTQYF. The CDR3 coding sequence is TGCGCCAGCAGCTTACCCGGGACTAGCGGGAGGGCGCCAGATACGCAGTATTTT.